Here is one T cell receptor (beta chain) with its context. Its recognized antigen is unknown. The record has no base qualities; no much larger clone is one base away. TCR CDR3 regions were amplified from genomic DNA by multiplex PCR using the deep immunoSEQ assay. Extracted genomic DNA from each cell subset was spread evenly across all wells of several immunoSEQ 96-well plates, with each plate serving as a replicate. Each replicate PCR for sorted subsets received about 200 ng genomic DNA, equal to about 30,000 T cell genomes. Purified libraries were quantified with a Qubit 3.0 fluorometer, sized on a Bioanalyzer 2100, and re-quantified with the KAPA Library Quantification kit. Every immunoSEQ 96-well plate was sequenced on a separate single-read 150-cycle Illumina NextSeq 550 flow cell. The authors processed their data as follows. Because the immunoSEQ output held only junctional sequences and lacked quality scores, the filtering could not match the filtering applied to full-length reads. To assign V/J genes and CDR3, sequences were annotated against IMGT germline references using PyIR, a Python wrapper for IgBLAST v1.9. Reads were filtered out if the reads had weak V/J assignments (E-value above 1e-6), no CDR3, stop codons, out-of-frame junctions, or ambiguous translated residues. V3J clonotypes were defined by identical inferred V gene, J gene, and CDR3 amino acid sequence. The percentage overlap between two repertoires was calculated by dividing the number of shared unique clonotypes by the size of the smaller repertoire. Richness of each repertoire was evaluated using RTK rarefaction, the Chao1 estimator, and Recon v2.1 estimates of unobserved clonotypes. Generation probabilities were computed with OLGA for all TCRbeta clonotypes obtained by the gDNA method from four donors. This immuneACCESS table, as held by TCRdb, lists in-frame sequences with V and J called but not all clones. Of the missing ones, under half trace to an unresolved V gene in checked studies; the others have no known cause. The V and J calls and clone size are taken from that table; D and trimming were inferred from the DNA. For this sample there are about 2.4 million clones; roughly 93% appear just once. The biggest ten clones account for 0.35% to 0.45% of the sample.

Trimming leaves V shorter by 6 bases and J shorter by 3 bases, with the junction holding 22 bases beyond the gene matches. Sequences MDHEN (CDR1) and SYDVKM (CDR2) are obtained from the germline V gene. The CDR3 spans 20 residues, from the cysteine through the phenylalanine. Left in the record is the CDR3 DNA by itself, 60 bases read in frame from the first base. The donors were healthy, HIV-negative adults who had no recently reported acute infections or vaccinations. All donors were Caucasian adults living in Nashville, Tennessee, USA. Magnetic negative selection was used to enrich CD4+ T cells, after which naive cells were positively selected on CD45RA and the negative fraction became the memory subset. Blood was collected by leukapheresis, and PBMCs were isolated by Ficoll-Histopaque density gradient centrifugation and then cryopreserved in liquid nitrogen vapor phase. Analytical flow cytometry was used to check the purity and quantity of each magnetically sorted T cell population. Each sorted fraction had its genomic DNA isolated and then quantified by UV absorbance on a Nanodrop 2000c.

This entry is derived from a study of shared clonotypes between healthy human individuals (dated by TCRdb to the early 2020s). Background on the whole study: The cohort comprised two women and a few men aged 18 to 49 years. To increase sequencing depth and limit assay-specific biases, different laboratories used diverse techniques to prepare libraries and sequence TCR repertoires. For each donor, CD4 naive and CD4 memory were each run on three plates, CD8 naive on two plates, and CD8 memory on one plate. Blood TCR repertoires of several healthy adults were deeply sequenced to estimate repertoire size and the extent of clonotype sharing between individuals. Per donor, leukapheresis produced somewhere between about 0.8 and 9 billion PBMCs.

General conclusions and limits of the study: Because the study included only a small number of donors, the genetic and exposure-history diversity represented was limited. Incomplete sequencing was indicated by rarefaction of sorted-subset datasets, despite the large sequencing depth. Across four donors, approximately 4.6% of naive CD4, over 3% of naive CD8, 2.3% of memory CD4, and approximately 0.42% of memory CD8 clonotypes were shared. Pairwise subsampling indicated that sequencing depth was expected to affect the degree of clonotype sharing among donors. Naive subsets generally had larger estimated clonotype richness than memory subsets. Sampling was restricted to blood, and TCR repertoires in tissue are likely to differ from TCR repertoires in blood. Clonotypes shared by all four sorted-subset donors showed higher generation probabilities than non-shared clonotypes.

The source material was naive CD4+ T cells from PBMCs. The cell subset or site label corresponds to: CD45RA+ positively selected. This sequence uses TRBV28 and TRBJ1-2; TRBD1 agrees with 10 junctional bases. The clonotype originates from a man between 18 and 29 years old in good health. Some clones in this sample may be carry-over from other donors' samples. CDR3 reads: CASSPVAQVGTGVEDYGYTF. The DNA sequence is given as TGTGCCAGCAGCCCGGTGGCCCAGGTGGGGACAGGGGTAGAGGACTATGGCTACACCTTC.